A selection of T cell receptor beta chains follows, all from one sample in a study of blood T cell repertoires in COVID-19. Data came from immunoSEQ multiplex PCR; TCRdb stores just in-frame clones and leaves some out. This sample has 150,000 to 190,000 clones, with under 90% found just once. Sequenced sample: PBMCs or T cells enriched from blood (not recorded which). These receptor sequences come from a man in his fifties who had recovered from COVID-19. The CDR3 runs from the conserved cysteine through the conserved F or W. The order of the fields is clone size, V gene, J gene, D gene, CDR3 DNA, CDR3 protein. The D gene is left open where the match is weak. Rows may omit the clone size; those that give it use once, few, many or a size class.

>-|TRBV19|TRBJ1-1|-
TGTGCCAGTAGTACCAGGTGGGGGGGTTTTGAGACTGAAGCTTTCTTT
CASSTRWGGFETEAFF
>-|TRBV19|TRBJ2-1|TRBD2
TGTGCCAGTAGTATTATGAGCGGGGGGTTCGGGAATGAGCAGTTCTTC
CASSIMSGGFGNEQFF
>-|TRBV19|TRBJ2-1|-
TGTGCCAGTAGTACCCCTGGGCGCAGCTCCTACAATGAGCAGTTCTTC
CASSTPGRSSYNEQFF
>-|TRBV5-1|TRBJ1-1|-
TGCGCCAGCAGCTTCGCAGGGCAGGGCACTGAAGCTTTCTTT
CASSFAGQGTEAFF
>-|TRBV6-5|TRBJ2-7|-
TGTGCCAGCGGGCGATCCTCCTACGAGCAGTACTTC
CASGRSSYEQYF
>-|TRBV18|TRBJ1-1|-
TGTGCCAGCTTCACAGGGAGGAACACTGAAGCTTTCTTT
CASFTGRNTEAFF
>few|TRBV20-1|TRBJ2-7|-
TGCAGTGCTAGAAGGGGTTACGAGCAGTACTTC
CSARRGYEQYF
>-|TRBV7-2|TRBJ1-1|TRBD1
TGTGCCAGCAGCTTAGCACAGGGGGGCACTGAAGCTTTCTTT
CASSLAQGGTEAFF
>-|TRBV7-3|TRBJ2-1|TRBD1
TGTGCCAGCAGCTTCGACAGGGTGAATGAGCAGTTCTTC
CASSFDRVNEQFF
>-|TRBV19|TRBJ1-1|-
TGTGCCAGTGACGCCGGGTCCCCAGGGGACACTGAAGCTTTCTTT
CASDAGSPGDTEAFF
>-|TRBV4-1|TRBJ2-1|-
TGCGCCAGCAGCCAAGAGAGTTTGCGGGGGCCCAGCTCCTACAATGAGCAGTTCTTC
CASSQESLRGPSSYNEQFF
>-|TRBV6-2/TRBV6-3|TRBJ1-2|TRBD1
TGTGCCAGCAGTTACTCGGACAGGGTCTCTGGCTACACCTTC
CASSYSDRVSGYTF
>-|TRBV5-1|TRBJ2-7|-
TGCGCCAGCAGCTTCGGGTTTTCAGGGTTGGGCTCCTACGAGCAGTACTTC
CASSFGFSGLGSYEQYF
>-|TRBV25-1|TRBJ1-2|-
TGTGCCAGCAGAGGGGGGGGGCTCGGCTACACCTTC
CASRGGGLGYTF
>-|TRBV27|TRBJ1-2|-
TGTGCCAGCAGTTTTGCGGGGGGTGGTGGCTACACCTTC
CASSFAGGGGYTF
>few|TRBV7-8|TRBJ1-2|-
TGTGCCAGCAGCTTAGAAAGACCTGGGCGAGGCTACACCTTC
CASSLERPGRGYTF
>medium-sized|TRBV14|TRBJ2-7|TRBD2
TGTGCCAGCAGCCAAGGACTAGCGGGGGCAGGGCAGTACTTC
CASSQGLAGAGQYF
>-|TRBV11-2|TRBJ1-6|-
TGTGCCAGCAGACTTTCCGCGGGGAATTCACCCCTCCACTTT
CASRLSAGNSPLHF
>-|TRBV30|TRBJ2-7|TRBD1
TGTGCCTGGAGTGCCCACCGGGACAGGGTCGACGAGCAGTACTTC
CAWSAHRDRVDEQYF
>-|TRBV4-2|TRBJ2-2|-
TGTGCCAGCAGCTCAGGGATAGACATCGGGGAGCTGTTTTTT
CASSSGIDIGELFF
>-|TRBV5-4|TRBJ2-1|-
TGTGCCAGCACCCGGGGGGCGGGACACTCCTACAATGAGCAGTTCTTC
CASTRGAGHSYNEQFF
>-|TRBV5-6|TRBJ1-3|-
TGTGCCAGCAGCTTGTGGGAGTTGCGCTCTGGAAACACCATATATTTT
CASSLWELRSGNTIYF
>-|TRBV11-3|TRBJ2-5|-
TGTGCCAGCAGCACCACCCGGGAGTTGGGGGAGACCCAGTACTTC
CASSTTRELGETQYF
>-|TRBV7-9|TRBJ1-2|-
TGTGCCAGCAGCGAAGGGGGTCAGGGCCCTACCTCCCCTAACTATGGCTACACCTTC
CASSEGGQGPTSPNYGYTF
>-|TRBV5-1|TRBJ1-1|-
TGCGCCAGCAGCTTAGACAGCTACACTGAAGCTTTCTTT
CASSLDSYTEAFF
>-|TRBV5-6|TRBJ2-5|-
TGTGCCAGCAGCGGAACAGGGTACCAAGAGACCCAGTACTTC
CASSGTGYQETQYF
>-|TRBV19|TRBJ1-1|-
TGTGCCAGTAGTATAGAGGGACACCTGAACACTGAAGCTTTCTTT
CASSIEGHLNTEAFF
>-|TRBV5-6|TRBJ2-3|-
TGTGCCAGCAGCCCCCACACAGATACGCAGTATTTT
CASSPHTDTQYF
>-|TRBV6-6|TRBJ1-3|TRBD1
TGTGCCAGCAGTCCCCGGACAGGGGGCAATGGAAACACCATATATTTT
CASSPRTGGNGNTIYF
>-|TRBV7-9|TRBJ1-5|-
TGTGCCAGCAGCGGTACAGGGAGCCCAGAACAGCCCCAGCATTTT
CASSGTGSPEQPQHF
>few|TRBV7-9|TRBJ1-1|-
TGTGCCAGCAGCCAGCAGGGCGGAACTGAAGCTTTCTTT
CASSQQGGTEAFF
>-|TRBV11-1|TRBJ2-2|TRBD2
TGTGCCAGCAGCTTAGCTAGCGGGGGAACCGGGGAGCTGTTTTTT
CASSLASGGTGELFF
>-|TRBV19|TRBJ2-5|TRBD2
TGTGCCAGTAGTAGCGGGGGGGCCGGAGAGACCCAGTACTTC
CASSSGGAGETQYF
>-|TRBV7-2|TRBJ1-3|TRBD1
TGTGCCAGCAGTCGGACAGGGGATGTAAACACCATATATTTT
CASSRTGDVNTIYF
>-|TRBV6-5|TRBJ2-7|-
TGTGCCAGCGGCCCCTACGAGCAGTACTTC
CASGPYEQYF
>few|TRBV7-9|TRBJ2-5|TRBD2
TGTGCCAGCAGCGCGTTACTAGCGAGTGAAGAGACCCAGTACTTC
CASSALLASEETQYF
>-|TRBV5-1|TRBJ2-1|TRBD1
TGCGCCAGCAGCCCTGGACAGGGATCCTACAATGAGCAGTTCTTC
CASSPGQGSYNEQFF
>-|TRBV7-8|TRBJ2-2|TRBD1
TGTGCCAGCAGCTTAGGAGGGACAGGGGGAAACCGGGAGCTGTTTTTT
CASSLGGTGGNRELFF
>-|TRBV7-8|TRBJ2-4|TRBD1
TGTGCCAGCAGCTTCCCAGGGGGCTTTAGCGGAAACATTCAGTACTTC
CASSFPGGFSGNIQYF